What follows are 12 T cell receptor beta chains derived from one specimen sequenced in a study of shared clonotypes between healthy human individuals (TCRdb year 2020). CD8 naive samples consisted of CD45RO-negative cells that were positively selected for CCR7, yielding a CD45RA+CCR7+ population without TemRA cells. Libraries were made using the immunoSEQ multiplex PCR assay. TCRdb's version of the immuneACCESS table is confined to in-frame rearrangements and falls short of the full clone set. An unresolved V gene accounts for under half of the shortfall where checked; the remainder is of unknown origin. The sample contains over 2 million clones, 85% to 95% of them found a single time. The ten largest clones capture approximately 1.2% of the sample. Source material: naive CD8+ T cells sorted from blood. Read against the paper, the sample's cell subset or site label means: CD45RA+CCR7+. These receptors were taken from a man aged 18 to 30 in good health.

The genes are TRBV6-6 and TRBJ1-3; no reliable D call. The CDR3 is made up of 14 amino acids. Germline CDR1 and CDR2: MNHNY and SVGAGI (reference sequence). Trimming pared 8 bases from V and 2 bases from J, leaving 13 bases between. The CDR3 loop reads CASWSGVAGNTIYF. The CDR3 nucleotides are TGTGCCAGCTGGTCGGGTGTCGCTGGAAACACCATATATTTT.

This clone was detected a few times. CDR3 residues: CASSFGSDGYTF. The CDR3 nucleotides read TGTGCCAGCAGCTTTGGGTCGGATGGCTACACCTTC. This chain links TRBV7-9 with TRBJ1-2; D is uncertain. Germline V gene data show CDR1 as SEHNR and CDR2 as FQNEAQ (reference sequence). The CDR3 has 12 residues. V lost 3 bases to trimming and J lost 6 bases, with 8 bases between them.

CDR3 DNA: TGTGCCAGCAGCCCCTGGGGCTCGAACTCTGGAAACACCATATATTTT. This gives the protein CASSPWGSNSGNTIYF. This chain joins TRBV7-9 and TRBJ1-3, with D possibly being TRBD1 (5 bases). This CDR3 has 16 amino acids. Per germline, CDR1 SEHNR and CDR2 FQNEAQ (reference sequence). V was pared by 5 bases and J by 0 bases, with 14 bases between.

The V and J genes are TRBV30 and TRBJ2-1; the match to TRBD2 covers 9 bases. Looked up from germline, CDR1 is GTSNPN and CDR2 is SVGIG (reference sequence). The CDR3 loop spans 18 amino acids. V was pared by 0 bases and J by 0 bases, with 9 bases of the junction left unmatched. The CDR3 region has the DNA TGTGCCTGGAGTGTAAGGACTAGCGTGATGAGCTCCTACAATGAGCAGTTCTTC. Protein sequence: CAWSVRTSVMSSYNEQFF.

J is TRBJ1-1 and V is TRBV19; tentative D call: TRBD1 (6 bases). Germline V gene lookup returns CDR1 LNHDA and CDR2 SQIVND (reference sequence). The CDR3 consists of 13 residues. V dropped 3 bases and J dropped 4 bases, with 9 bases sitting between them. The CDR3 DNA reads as TGTGCCAGTAGTATTACCAGGGGCACTGAAGCTTTCTTT. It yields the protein CASSITRGTEAFF. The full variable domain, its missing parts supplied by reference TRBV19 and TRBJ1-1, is DGGITQSPKYLFRKEGQNVTLSCEQNLNHDAMYWYRQDPGQGLRLIYYSQIVNDFQKGDIAEGYSVSREKKESFPLTVTSAQKNPTAFYLCASSITRGTEAFFGQGTRLTVV.

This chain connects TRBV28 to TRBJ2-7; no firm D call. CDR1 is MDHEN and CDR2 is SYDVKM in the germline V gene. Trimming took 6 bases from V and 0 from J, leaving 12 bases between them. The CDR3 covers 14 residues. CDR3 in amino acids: CASRGRAHSYEQYF. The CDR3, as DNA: TGTGCCAGCAGGGGTCGGGCCCACTCCTACGAGCAGTACTTC. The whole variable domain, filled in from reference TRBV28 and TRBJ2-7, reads DVKVTQSSRYLVKRTGEKVFLECVQDMDHENMFWYRQDPGLGLRLIYFSYDVKMKEKGDIPEGYSVSREKKERFSLILESASTNQTSMYLCASRGRAHSYEQYFGPGTRLTVT.

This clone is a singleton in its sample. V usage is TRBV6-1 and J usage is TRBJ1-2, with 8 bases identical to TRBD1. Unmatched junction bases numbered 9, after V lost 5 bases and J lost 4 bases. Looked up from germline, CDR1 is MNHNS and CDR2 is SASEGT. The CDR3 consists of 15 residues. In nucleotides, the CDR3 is TGTGCCAGCAGTCTTGACAGGGGAATATCCTATGGCTACACCTTC. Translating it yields CASSLDRGISYGYTF.

The CDR3 DNA follows: TGTGCCAGTAGTTCTGGGGGGGTCACTGAAGCTTTCTTT. As protein: CASSSGGVTEAFF. The rearrangement joins TRBV19 to TRBJ1-1, with D tentatively TRBD1 (5 bases). V was cut by 5 bases and J by 4 bases, with 11 bases left in between. Germline V gene data show CDR1 as LNHDA and CDR2 as SQIVND (reference sequence). The CDR3 consists of 13 residues.

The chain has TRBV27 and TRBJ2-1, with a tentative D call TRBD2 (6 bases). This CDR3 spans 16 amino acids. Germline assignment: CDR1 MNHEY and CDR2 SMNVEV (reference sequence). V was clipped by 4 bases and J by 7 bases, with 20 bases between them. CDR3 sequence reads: CASSYSTGETLNEQFF. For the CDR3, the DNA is TGTGCCAGCAGTTACTCGACGGGAGAAACACTGAATGAGCAGTTCTTC.

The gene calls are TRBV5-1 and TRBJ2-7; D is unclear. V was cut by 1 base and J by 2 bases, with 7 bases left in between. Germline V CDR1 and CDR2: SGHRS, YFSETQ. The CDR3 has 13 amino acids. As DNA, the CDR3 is TGCGCCAGCAGCTTGCGGCCCCCCTACGAGCAGTACTTC. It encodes CASSLRPPYEQYF.

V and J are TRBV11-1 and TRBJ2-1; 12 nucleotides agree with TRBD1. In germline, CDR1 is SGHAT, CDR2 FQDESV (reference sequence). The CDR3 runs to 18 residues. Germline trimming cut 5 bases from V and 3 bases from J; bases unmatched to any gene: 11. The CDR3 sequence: CASSIGTGGGKGYNEQFF. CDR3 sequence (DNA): TGTGCCAGCAGCATCGGGACAGGGGGCGGTAAGGGCTACAATGAGCAGTTCTTC.

CDR3 amino acids: CASSSRGDSYEQYF. DNA of the CDR3: TGCGCCAGCAGCTCCAGGGGTGACTCCTACGAGCAGTACTTC. J is TRBJ2-7 and V is TRBV5-1; weak D call: TRBD1 (6 bases). Trimming left V 3 bases short and J 0 bases short, with 10 bases between. In germline, CDR1 is SGHRS, CDR2 YFSETQ. The CDR3 loop spans 14 amino acids.